This TCR beta chain was captured by sequencing in a study of shared clonotypes between healthy human individuals. Study summary: The plates for each donor numbered three CD4 naive, three CD4 memory, two CD8 naive and one CD8 memory. Study-wide results and limits: Shared clonotypes: about 4.6% naive CD4, around 3.5% naive CD8, less than 2.5% memory CD4, under 0.5% memory CD8. Rarefaction showed sorted-subset sequencing was incomplete despite large depth.

The CDR3 runs to 18 residues. The assay was immunoSEQ multiplex PCR, and TCRdb's table has in-frame clones only and misses some. The sample carries 2 million to 2.5 million clones, approximately 94% recorded once. Notes on this clone: Antigen unknown.

The sample taken for sequencing was naive CD4+ T cells sorted from blood. Subset meaning: CD45RA+ positively selected. The V and J genes are TRBV21-1 and TRBJ2-6; TRBD1 is the table's D call and was not checked against the DNA. TRBV21-1 is labeled a pseudogene. The receptor comes from a young man in good health. CDR3 DNA: TGTGCCAGCACCGAGTGGGGACAGGGACCTTCTGGGGCCAACGTCCTGACTTTC. Its translation: CASTEWGQGPSGANVLTF.